The rows below give T cell receptor beta chains drawn from one sample of a study of cytomegalovirus exposure and HLA in healthy donors. Data came from immunoSEQ multiplex PCR; TCRdb stores just in-frame clones and leaves some out. The sample holds about 110,000 clones; roughly 90% are singletons and the top ten take more than 2%. Input material: PBMCs. Receptor source: a woman younger than 35 in good health and CMV-seronegative. The CDR3 runs from the conserved cysteine through the conserved F or W. The order of the fields is V gene, clone size, J gene, D gene, CDR3 protein, CDR3 DNA. The D gene is left open where the match is weak. The size entry is marked missing in some rows and otherwise reads once, few, many or a size class.

>TRBV2|NA|TRBJ2-7|TRBD1
CATAPGTGSYEQYF
TGTGCCACCGCCCCCGGGACAGGGTCTTACGAGCAGTACTTC
>TRBV30|NA|TRBJ2-3|TRBD2
CAWSLGLAGGRDTQYF
TGTGCCTGGAGCCTAGGGCTAGCGGGGGGGAGGGATACGCAGTATTTT
>TRBV6-5|NA|TRBJ2-5|TRBD2
CASSYSGGVETQYF
TGTGCCAGCAGTTACTCCGGGGGGGTTGAGACCCAGTACTTC
>TRBV4-3|once|TRBJ2-3|TRBD2
CASSQDLAGGSVTDTQYF
TGCGCCAGCAGCCAAGATCTAGCGGGAGGGAGTGTCACAGATACGCAGTATTTT
>TRBV11-2|NA|TRBJ2-7|TRBD2
CASSHQRGPNEQYF
TGTGCCAGCAGCCATCAGCGGGGGCCAAACGAGCAGTACTTC
>TRBV2|NA|TRBJ2-7|TRBD1
CASSGPTGVAYPSRYEQYF
TGTGCCAGCAGTGGACCGACAGGGGTGGCCTACCCTTCCCGCTACGAGCAGTACTTC
>TRBV7-9|NA|TRBJ2-7|NA
CASSPGVGYEQYF
TGTGCCAGCAGCCCGGGGGTCGGCTACGAGCAGTACTTC
>TRBV27|NA|TRBJ1-2|TRBD1
CASSLSAGTGRYGYTF
TGTGCCAGCAGTTTATCGGCGGGGACAGGGCGGTATGGCTACACCTTC
>TRBV9|NA|TRBJ1-2|NA
CASSPNRNYGYTF
TGTGCCAGCAGCCCTAATAGAAACTATGGCTACACCTTC
>TRBV5-6|NA|TRBJ2-5|NA
CASSFGGKETQYF
TGTGCCAGCAGCTTTGGCGGGAAAGAGACCCAGTACTTC
>TRBV5-6|NA|TRBJ2-1|TRBD2
CASSDPWRREGRHNEQFF
TGTGCCAGCAGCGACCCCTGGAGGCGGGAGGGCCGTCACAATGAGCAGTTCTTC
>TRBV7-8|NA|TRBJ1-1|TRBD1
CASSPTGAAAFF
TGTGCCAGCAGCCCTACAGGGGCGGCAGCTTTCTTT
>TRBV4-2|NA|TRBJ1-2|TRBD1
CASSQDHTGTGGNGYTF
TGTGCCAGCAGCCAAGATCATACCGGGACAGGTGGTAATGGCTACACCTTC
>TRBV11-2|NA|TRBJ2-7|TRBD1
CASSRDRKREQYF
TGTGCCAGCAGCCGGGACAGAAAGAGGGAGCAGTACTTC
>TRBV6-5|NA|TRBJ1-5|TRBD1
CASSHDRGYQPQHF
TGTGCCAGCAGTCACGACAGGGGATATCAGCCCCAGCATTTT
>TRBV9|NA|TRBJ2-2|NA
CASSVGGAGELFF
TGTGCCAGCAGCGTAGGGGGAGCCGGGGAGCTGTTTTTT
>TRBV4-3|NA|TRBJ2-2|NA
CASRSGGGGDTGELFF
TGCGCCAGCAGAAGTGGGGGCGGCGGAGACACCGGGGAGCTGTTTTTT
>TRBV30|NA|TRBJ2-7|NA
CAWSVKGPSYEQYF
TGTGCCTGGAGTGTGAAGGGGCCGTCCTACGAGCAGTACTTC